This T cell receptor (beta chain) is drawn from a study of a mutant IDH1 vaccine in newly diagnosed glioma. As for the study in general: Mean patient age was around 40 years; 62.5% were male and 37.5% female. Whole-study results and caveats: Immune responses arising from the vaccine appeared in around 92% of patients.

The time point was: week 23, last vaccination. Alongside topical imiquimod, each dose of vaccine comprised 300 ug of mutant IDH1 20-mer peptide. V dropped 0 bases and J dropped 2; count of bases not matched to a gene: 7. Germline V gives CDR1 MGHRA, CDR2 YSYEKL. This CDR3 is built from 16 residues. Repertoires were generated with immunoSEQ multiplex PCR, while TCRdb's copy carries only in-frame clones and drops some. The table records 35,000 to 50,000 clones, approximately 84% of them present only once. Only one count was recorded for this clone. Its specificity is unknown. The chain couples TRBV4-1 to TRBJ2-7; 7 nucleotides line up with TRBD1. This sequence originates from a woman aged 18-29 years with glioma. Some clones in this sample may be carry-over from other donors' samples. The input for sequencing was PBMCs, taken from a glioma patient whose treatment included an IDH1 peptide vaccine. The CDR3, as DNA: TGCGCCAGCAGCCAAGATTGGCAGGGGGTGACCTACGAGCAGTACTTC. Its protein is CASSQDWQGVTYEQYF.